This T cell receptor beta chain stems from a study of T cell repertoires in cytomegalovirus infection. Background on the study: Evidence of both CMV infection and a matching HLA type came from public TCR beta signatures. Regarding the study as a whole: Carriers of CMV and the relevant HLA type were discriminated by public TCR beta frequency.

Germline CDR1 reads MNHEY; CDR2 reads SVGAGI. This CDR3 contains 11 residues. The ends were cut back, 6 bases at V and 12 bases at J, with 12 bases in the middle. MiXCR, applied by TCRdb to the reads, yields one record per CDR3 protein. Seen here are approximately 300,000 distinct CDR3 sequences, just under 25% observed once, and the top ten hold approximately 12%. On this clonotype itself: Its target is not known.

This clonotype originated in a human donor in good health (CMV status not recorded). Some clones in this sample may be carry-over from other donors' samples. The rearrangement links TRBV6-5 to TRBJ2-1; D might be TRBD1 (5 bases). Source: cultured PBMCs, taken from culture after CMV antigen stimulation. The CDR3 reads CASSSTRAQFF. The CDR3 nucleotides read TGTGCCAGCAGCTCCACCAGGGCGCAGTTCTTC.